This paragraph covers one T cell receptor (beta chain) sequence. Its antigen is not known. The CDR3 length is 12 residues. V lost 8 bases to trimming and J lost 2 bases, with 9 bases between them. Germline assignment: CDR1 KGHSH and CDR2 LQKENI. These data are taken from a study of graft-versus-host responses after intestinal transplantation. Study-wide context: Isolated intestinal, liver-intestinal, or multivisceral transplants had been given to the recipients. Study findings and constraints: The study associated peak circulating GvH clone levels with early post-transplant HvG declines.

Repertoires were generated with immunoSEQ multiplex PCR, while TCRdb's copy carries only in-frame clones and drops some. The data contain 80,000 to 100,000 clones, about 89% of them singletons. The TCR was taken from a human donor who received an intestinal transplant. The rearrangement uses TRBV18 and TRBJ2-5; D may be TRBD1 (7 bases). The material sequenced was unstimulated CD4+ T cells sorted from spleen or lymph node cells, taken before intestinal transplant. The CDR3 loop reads CASAGQQETQYF. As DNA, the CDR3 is TGTGCCAGCGCGGGACAGCAAGAGACCCAGTACTTC.